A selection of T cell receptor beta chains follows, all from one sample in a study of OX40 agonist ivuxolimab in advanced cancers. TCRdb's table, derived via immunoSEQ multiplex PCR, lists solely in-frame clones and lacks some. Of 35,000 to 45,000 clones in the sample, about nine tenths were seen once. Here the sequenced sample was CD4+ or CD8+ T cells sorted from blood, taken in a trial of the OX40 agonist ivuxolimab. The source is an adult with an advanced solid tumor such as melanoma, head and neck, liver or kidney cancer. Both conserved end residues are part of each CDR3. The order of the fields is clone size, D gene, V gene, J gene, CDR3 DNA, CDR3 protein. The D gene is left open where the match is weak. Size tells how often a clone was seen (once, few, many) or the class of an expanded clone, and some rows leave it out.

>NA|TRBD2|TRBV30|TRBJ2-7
TGTGCCTGGTGTAATCGAAGGACTAGCGGTAACTACGAGCAGTACTTC
CAWCNRRTSGNYEQYF
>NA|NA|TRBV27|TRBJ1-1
TGTGCCAGCAGTTTTAGGGAGAACACTGAAGCTTTCTTT
CASSFRENTEAFF
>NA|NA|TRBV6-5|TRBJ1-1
TGTGCCAGCAGTTATTATGTCGAGTCCGCTGAAGCTTTCTTT
CASSYYVESAEAFF
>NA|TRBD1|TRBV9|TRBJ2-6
TGTGCCAGCAGCGCCCGGGACAGGGGACTTTCTGGGGCCAACGTCCTGACTTTC
CASSARDRGLSGANVLTF
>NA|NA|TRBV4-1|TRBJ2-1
TGCGCCAGCAGCCCTGATCCGGGCTCTAGCTACAATGAGCAGTTCTTC
CASSPDPGSSYNEQFF
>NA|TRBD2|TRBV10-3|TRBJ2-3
TGTGCCATCAGTGTCCGCGGACATGAAGCTAGCGGGAGTCGGGGCACAGATACGCAGTATTTT
CAISVRGHEASGSRGTDTQYF
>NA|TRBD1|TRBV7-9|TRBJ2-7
TGTGCCAGCAGCCTGGACAGGGGGCGCTTCTACGAGCAGTACTTC
CASSLDRGRFYEQYF
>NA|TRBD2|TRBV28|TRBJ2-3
TGTGCCAGCAGTCCCCTAGCGGGAGGGCTTGCGGATACGCAGTATTTT
CASSPLAGGLADTQYF
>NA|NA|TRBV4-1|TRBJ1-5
TGCGCCAGCAGCCAAGAGATAGGGCAGACCCAGCCCCAGCATTTT
CASSQEIGQTQPQHF
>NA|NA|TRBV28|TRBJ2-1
TGTGCCAGCAGGGCTAGAGGCGGATTCAATGAGCAGTTCTTC
CASRARGGFNEQFF
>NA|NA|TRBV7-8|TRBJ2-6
TGTGCCAGCAGCTTAGGCCCGGTCTCTGGGGCCAACGTCCTGACTTTC
CASSLGPVSGANVLTF
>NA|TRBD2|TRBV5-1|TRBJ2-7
TGCGCCAGCAGCTTGGCTAGCGGGGACCTCTACGAGCAGTACTTC
CASSLASGDLYEQYF
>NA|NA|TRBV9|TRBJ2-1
TGTGCCAGCAGCACACACGGTCGTTGGTCCGATGAGCAGTTCTTC
CASSTHGRWSDEQFF
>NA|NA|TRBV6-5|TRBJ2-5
TGTGCCAGCAGGCTAGAAGGGTTCTTAGAGACCCAGTACTTC
CASRLEGFLETQYF
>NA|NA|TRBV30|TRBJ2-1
TGTGCCTGGAGTCTCGGAACAGGCAATGAGCAGTTCTTC
CAWSLGTGNEQFF
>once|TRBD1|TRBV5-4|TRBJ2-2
TGTGCCAGCAGCCATCGGACAGGGCCGCCGAACACCGGGGAGCTGTTTTTT
CASSHRTGPPNTGELFF
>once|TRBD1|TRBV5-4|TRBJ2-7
TGTGCCAGCAGCGTCGGGACAGGGGACTACGAGCAGTACTTC
CASSVGTGDYEQYF
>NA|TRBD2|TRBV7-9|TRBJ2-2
TGTGCCAGCAGCTCAAGCTGGGTAGCGGGACGAACCGGGGAGCTGTTTTTT
CASSSSWVAGRTGELFF
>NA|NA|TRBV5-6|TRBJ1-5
TGTGCCAGCAGCCCGGCGGGGGAGGGTCAGCCCCAGCATTTT
CASSPAGEGQPQHF
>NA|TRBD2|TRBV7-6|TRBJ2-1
TGTGCCAGCAGCTCCTGGACTAGCGGGAAGGAGCAGTTCTTC
CASSSWTSGKEQFF
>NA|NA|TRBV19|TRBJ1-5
TGTGCCACCTGGGGGCAGGACAATCAGCCCCAGCATTTT
CATWGQDNQPQHF
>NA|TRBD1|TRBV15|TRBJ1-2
TGTGCCACCAGCAGGTCCGGGACAGGGAGCGCTGGCTACACCTTC
CATSRSGTGSAGYTF